A single sample is the source of the 8 T cell receptor beta chains below, sequenced in a study of blood T cells in healthy people across ages. Using a J-beta primer mix together with a sample-barcoded 5' primer, a second PCR was run for roughly 7 to 12 cycles. TCRdb called the 5' RACE reads again in MiXCR, with one record for every CDR3 protein. The profile covers roughly 800,000 distinct CDR3 sequences, with approximately 25% appearing a single time and 9.4% taken by the ten largest. The sample also formed part of further work on T cells of mothers and their children.

Sequenced: blood. These receptors were taken from a boy aged 5-17 years in good health.

This clonotype was seen more than once but under ten times. This chain connects TRBV29-1 to TRBJ1-2; D is unclear. Deletions cut 4 bases from V and 1 base from J, with 10 bases between. The germline gives CDR1 SQVTM, CDR2 ANQGSEA. This CDR3 spans 13 amino acids. The chain's CDR3 is CSVALADNYGYTF. The CDR3 DNA sequence: TGCAGCGTTGCTTTGGCGGATAACTATGGCTACACCTTC.

This chain links TRBV20-1 with TRBJ2-7; no clear D. Trimming took 5 bases from V and 0 from J, leaving 8 bases between them. CDR1 DFQATT and CDR2 SNEGSKA come from the germline V gene (reference sequence). This CDR3 contains 12 residues. The CDR3 is CSAVESSYEQYF. CDR3 coding DNA: TGCAGTGCTGTGGAAAGCTCCTACGAGCAGTACTTC.

This clonotype was found a few times. V and J are TRBV5-1 and TRBJ1-1, with D uncertain. Germline values: CDR1 SGHRS, CDR2 YFSETQ. Trimming stripped 2 bases from V and 4 bases from J, with 12 bases between. This CDR3 is 14 amino acids long. CDR3 protein: CASSLSLATTEAFF. The CDR3, as DNA: TGCGCCAGCAGCTTATCCCTCGCGACCACTGAAGCTTTCTTT.

The CDR3 DNA reads as TGTGCCAGCAGTTCCACCCTGACAGCGAACTATGGCTACACCTTC. Translation gives CASSSTLTANYGYTF. The chain has TRBV6-6 and TRBJ1-2; D possibly corresponds to TRBD1 (5 bases). Trimming removed 4 bases from V and 2 bases from J, with 14 bases in between. This CDR3 comprises 15 residues. Germline CDR1 and CDR2: MNHNY and SVGAGI (reference sequence).

The chain uses TRBV5-1 and TRBJ2-7; perhaps TRBD2 as D (7 bases). Germline loops: CDR1 SGHRS, CDR2 YFSETQ. This CDR3 is 16 amino acids long. V was pared by 2 bases and J by 1 base, with 16 bases between. The CDR3 region has the DNA TGCGCCAGCAGCTTCACGGGGGGCCGAATATCCTACGAGCAGTACTTC. Translation: CASSFTGGRISYEQYF.

The chain recombines TRBV20-1 with TRBJ2-5; TRBD2 aligns across 10 bases. Gene TRBJ2-1 matches the end of the DNA better, so the J call may be wrong. Germline CDR1 reads DFQATT; CDR2 reads SNEGSKA (reference sequence). The CDR3 sequence is 16 residues long. CDR3 protein: CSASLAGGIKYNEQFF. The CDR3 DNA reads as TGCAGTGCTAGCTTAGCGGGAGGAATCAAGTACAATGAGCAGTTCTTC.

The chain uses TRBV5-1 and TRBJ1-5; 8 nucleotides agree with TRBD1. CDR3 length: 14 residues. Germline V lookup: CDR1 SGHRS, CDR2 YFSETQ. With 3 bases clipped from V and 6 bases from J, the junction kept 5 bases outside the gene matches. DNA of the CDR3: TGCGCCAGCAGCTACGACAGGGGTGGTCAGCCCCAGCATTTT. Translating it yields CASSYDRGGQPQHF.

The chain links TRBV20-1 to TRBJ2-3; 10 bases are a match to TRBD2. Per germline, CDR1 DFQATT and CDR2 SNEGSKA (reference sequence). V dropped 0 bases and J dropped 1; count of bases not matched to a gene: 7. This CDR3 comprises 17 residues. CDR3: CSARDMSGRARTDTQYF. The CDR3 region has the DNA TGCAGTGCTAGAGATATGAGCGGGAGGGCGCGCACAGATACGCAGTATTTT.